One T cell receptor beta chain is described in this entry. These data come from a study of shared clonotypes between healthy human individuals. The protocol was immunoSEQ multiplex PCR, while the TCRdb copy is restricted to in-frame clones and leaves out a portion. The sample contains roughly 500,000 clones, approximately 95% of which appear only once. Investigators divided CD4+ cells into CD45RA+ naive and CD45RA-negative memory subsets. The ends were cut back, 6 bases at V and 4 bases at J, with 13 bases in the middle. From germline, CDR1 is MNHEY and CDR2 SVGAGI. The CDR3 contains 13 residues. Material for sequencing was naive CD4+ T cells sorted from blood. This sample's subset: CD45RA+ positively selected. This sequence originates from a woman younger than 45 in good health. The gene calls are TRBV6-5 and TRBJ2-7, with D perhaps assigned TRBD1 or TRBD2 (6 bases each). The CDR3 DNA reads as TGTGCCAGCAGCGAGAGGGGGGTTTACGAGCAGTACTTC. It specifies CASSERGVYEQYF.